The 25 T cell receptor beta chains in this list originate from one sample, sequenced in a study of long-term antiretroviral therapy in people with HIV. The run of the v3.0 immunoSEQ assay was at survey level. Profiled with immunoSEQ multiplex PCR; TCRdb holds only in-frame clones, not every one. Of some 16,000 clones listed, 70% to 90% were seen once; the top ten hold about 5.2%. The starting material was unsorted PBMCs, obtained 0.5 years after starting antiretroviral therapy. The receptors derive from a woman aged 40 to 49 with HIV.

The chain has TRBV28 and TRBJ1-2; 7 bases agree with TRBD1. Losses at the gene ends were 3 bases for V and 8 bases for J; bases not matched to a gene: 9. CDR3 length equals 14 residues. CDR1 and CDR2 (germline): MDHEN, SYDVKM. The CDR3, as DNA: TGTGCCAGCAGTTTCCAAAGACAGGGCGGAGGCTACACCTTC. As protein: CASSFQRQGGGYTF.

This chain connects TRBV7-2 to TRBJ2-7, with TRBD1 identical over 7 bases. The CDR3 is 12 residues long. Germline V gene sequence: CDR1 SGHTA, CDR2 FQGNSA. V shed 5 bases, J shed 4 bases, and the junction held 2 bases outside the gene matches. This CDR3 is CASSAQGYEQYF. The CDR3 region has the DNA TGTGCCAGCAGCGCACAGGGGTACGAGCAGTACTTC.

The CDR3 here is CASSPKALTGDNEQFF. The DNA of the CDR3 is TGTGCCAGCTCACCGAAGGCACTTACAGGGGACAATGAGCAGTTCTTC. The gene calls are TRBV18 and TRBJ2-1; 7 positions match TRBD1. Looked up from germline, CDR1 is KGHSH and CDR2 is LQKENI. CDR3 length: 16 residues. The junction had 10 bases not matched to a gene; V was cut back by 3 bases and J by 5 bases.

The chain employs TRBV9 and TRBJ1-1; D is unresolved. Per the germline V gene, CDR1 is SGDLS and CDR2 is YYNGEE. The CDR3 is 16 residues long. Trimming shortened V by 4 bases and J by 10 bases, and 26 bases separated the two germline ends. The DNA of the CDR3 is TGTGCCAGCAGCTCTCACTCGGGGAACACCGTCGGTGGAGCTTTCTTT. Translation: CASSSHSGNTVGGAFF.

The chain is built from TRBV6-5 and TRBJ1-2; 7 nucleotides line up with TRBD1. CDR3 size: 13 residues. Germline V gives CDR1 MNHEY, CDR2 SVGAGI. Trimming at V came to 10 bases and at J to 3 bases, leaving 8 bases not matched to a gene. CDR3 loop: CATGTALDYGYTF. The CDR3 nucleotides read TGTGCCACCGGGACAGCGCTCGACTATGGCTACACCTTC.

CDR3 residues: CASTRDSSSYEQYF. The CDR3 DNA is TGCGCCAGCACCCGGGACAGTAGCTCCTACGAGCAGTACTTC. The chain links TRBV5-1 to TRBJ2-7, with 7 bases matching TRBD1. There are 14 residues in the CDR3. V lost 6 bases, J lost 0 bases, and 6 bases stayed unmatched. The V gene's germline CDR1 is SGHRS and CDR2 YFSETQ. Looking up the rest from reference TRBV5-1 and TRBJ2-7 gives the full variable domain: KAGVTQTPRYLIKTRGQQVTLSCSPISGHRSVSWYQQTPGQGLQFLFEYFSETQRNKGNFPGRFSGRQFSNSRSEMNVSTLELGDSALYLCASTRDSSSYEQYFGPGTRLTVT.

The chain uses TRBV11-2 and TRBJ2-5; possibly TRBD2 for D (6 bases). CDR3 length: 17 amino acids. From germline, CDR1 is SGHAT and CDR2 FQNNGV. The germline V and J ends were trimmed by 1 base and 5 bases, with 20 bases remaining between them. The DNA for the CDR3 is TGTGCCAGCAGCTTAGTACGGGGGTCTCTGGAGTGGGAGACCCAGTACTTC. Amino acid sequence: CASSLVRGSLEWETQYF.

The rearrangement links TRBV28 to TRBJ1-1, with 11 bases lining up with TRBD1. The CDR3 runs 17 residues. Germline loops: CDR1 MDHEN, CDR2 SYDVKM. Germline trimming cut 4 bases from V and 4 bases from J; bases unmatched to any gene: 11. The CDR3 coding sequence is TGTGCCAGCAGTTCCCATGGACAGGGGGCGCAGGGCACTGAAGCTTTCTTT. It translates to CASSSHGQGAQGTEAFF.

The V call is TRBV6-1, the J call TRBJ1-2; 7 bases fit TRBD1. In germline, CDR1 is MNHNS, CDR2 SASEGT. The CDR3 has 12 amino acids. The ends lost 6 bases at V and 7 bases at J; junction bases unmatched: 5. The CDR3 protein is CASRTGWVGYTF. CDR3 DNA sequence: TGTGCCAGCAGGACAGGGTGGGTTGGCTACACCTTC.

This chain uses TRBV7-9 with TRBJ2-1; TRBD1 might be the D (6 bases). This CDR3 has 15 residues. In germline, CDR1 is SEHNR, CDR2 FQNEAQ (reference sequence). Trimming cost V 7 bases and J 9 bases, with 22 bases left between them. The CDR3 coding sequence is TGTGCCAGCAACGTACAGGGAAGGGCCCCTCGTGAGCAGTTCTTC. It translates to CASNVQGRAPREQFF.

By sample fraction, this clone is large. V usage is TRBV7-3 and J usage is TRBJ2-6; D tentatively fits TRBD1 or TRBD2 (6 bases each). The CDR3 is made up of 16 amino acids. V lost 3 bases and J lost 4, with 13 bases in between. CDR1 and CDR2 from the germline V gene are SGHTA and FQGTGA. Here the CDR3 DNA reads TGTGCCAGCAGCTTTTGGGGGGCGCCGGGGGCCAACGTCCTGACTTTC. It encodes CASSFWGAPGANVLTF. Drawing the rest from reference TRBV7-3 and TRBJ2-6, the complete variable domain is GAGVSQTPSNKVTEKGKYVELRCDPISGHTALYWYRQSLGQGPEFLIYFQGTGAADDSGLPNDRFFAVRPEGSVSTLKIQRTERGDSAVYLCASSFWGAPGANVLTFGAGSRLTVL.

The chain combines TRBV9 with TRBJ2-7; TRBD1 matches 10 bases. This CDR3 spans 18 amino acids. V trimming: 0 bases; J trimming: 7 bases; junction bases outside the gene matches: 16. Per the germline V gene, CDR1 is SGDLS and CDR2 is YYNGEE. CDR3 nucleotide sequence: TGTGCCAGCAGCGTAGCCACTCCCTCGGGACAGGGGTTCTGTGAGCAGTACTTC. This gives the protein CASSVATPSGQGFCEQYF.

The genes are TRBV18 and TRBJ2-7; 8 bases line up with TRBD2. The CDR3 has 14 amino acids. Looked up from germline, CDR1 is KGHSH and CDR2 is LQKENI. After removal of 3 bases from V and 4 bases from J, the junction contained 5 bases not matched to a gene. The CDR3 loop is CASSPMGLGYEQYF. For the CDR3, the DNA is TGTGCCAGCTCACCTATGGGACTAGGATACGAGCAGTACTTC. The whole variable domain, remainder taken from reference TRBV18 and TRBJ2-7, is NAGVMQNPRHLVRRRGQEARLRCSPMKGHSHVYWYRQLPEEGLKFMVYLQKENIIDESGMPKERFSAEFPKEGPSILRIQQVVRGDSAAYFCASSPMGLGYEQYFGPGTRLTVT.

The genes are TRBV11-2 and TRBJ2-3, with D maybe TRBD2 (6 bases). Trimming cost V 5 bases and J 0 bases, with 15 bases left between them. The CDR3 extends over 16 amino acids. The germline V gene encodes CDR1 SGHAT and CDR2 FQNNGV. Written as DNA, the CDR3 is TGTGCCAGCAGCCGACTAGTTCTTACTAGCACAGATACGCAGTATTTT. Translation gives CASSRLVLTSTDTQYF.

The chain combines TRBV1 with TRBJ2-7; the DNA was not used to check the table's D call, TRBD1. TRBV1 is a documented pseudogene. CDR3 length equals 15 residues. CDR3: CTSSLEGQGFYEQYF. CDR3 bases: TGCACCAGCAGCCTGGAGGGACAGGGGTTCTACGAGCAGTACTTC.

For the CDR3, the DNA is TGTGCCAGCAGCTTGGGAGAGGCGGAGACCCAGTACTTC. Its translation is CASSLGEAETQYF. This chain links TRBV11-2 with TRBJ2-5, with D perhaps matching TRBD2 (5 bases). Germline V lookup: CDR1 SGHAT, CDR2 FQNNGV. V gave up 3 bases and J gave up 5 bases, with 10 bases separating them. There are 13 residues in the CDR3.

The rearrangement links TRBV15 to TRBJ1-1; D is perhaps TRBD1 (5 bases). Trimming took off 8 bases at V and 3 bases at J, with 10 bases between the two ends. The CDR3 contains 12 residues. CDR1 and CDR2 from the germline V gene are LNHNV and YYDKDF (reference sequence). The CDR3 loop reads CATGEGYTEAFF. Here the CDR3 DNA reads TGTGCCACCGGGGAGGGGTACACTGAAGCTTTCTTT.

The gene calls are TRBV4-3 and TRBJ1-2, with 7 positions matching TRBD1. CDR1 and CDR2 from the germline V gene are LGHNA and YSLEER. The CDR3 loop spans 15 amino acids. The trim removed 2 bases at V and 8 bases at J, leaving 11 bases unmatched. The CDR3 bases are TGCGCCAGCAGCCAACAACCTCCGGGACAGCAAGGCTACACCTTC. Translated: CASSQQPPGQQGYTF.

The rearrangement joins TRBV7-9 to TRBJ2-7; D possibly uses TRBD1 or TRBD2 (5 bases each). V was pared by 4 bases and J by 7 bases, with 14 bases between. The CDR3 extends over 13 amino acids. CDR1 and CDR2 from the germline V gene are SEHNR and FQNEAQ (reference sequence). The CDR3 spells CASSSLEGREQYF. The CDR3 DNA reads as TGTGCCAGCAGCTCTTTAGAGGGACGGGAGCAGTACTTC.

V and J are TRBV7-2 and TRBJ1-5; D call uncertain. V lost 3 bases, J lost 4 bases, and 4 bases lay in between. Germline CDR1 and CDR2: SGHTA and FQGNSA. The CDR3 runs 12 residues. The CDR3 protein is CASSFGNQPQHF. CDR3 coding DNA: TGTGCCAGCAGCTTTGGAAATCAGCCCCAGCATTTT.

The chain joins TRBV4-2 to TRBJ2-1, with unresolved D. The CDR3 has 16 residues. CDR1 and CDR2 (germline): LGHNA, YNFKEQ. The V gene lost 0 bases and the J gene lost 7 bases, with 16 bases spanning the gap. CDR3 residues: CASSQEDGVSWNEQFF. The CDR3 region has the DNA TGTGCCAGCAGCCAAGAAGATGGAGTAAGTTGGAATGAGCAGTTCTTC.

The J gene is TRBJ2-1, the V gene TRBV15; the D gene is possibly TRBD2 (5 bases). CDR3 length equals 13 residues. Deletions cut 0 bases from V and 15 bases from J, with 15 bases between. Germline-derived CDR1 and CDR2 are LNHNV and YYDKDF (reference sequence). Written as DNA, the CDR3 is TGTGCCACCAGCAGAGAAAGAGGGCAGTCGACGTTCTTC. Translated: CATSRERGQSTFF.

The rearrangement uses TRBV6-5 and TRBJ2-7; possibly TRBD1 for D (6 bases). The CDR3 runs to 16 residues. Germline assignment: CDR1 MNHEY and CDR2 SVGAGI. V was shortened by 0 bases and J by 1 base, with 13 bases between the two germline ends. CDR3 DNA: TGTGCCAGCAGTTACTCGATCGGCAGGGGATCCTACGAGCAGTACTTC. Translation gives CASSYSIGRGSYEQYF.

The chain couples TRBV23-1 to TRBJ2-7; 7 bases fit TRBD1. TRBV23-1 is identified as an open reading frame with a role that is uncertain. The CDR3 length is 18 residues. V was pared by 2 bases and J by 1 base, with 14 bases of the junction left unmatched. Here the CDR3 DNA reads TGCGCCAGCAGTCAAGGCGACAGGACAGGTTGTAAGTCCTACGAGCAGTACTTC. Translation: CASSQGDRTGCKSYEQYF.

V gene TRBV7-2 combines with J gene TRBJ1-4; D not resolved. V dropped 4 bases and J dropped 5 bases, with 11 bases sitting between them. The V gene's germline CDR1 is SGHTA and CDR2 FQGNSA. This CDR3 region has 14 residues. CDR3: CASSSRTGNEKLFF. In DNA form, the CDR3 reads TGTGCCAGCAGCTCCCGAACCGGGAATGAAAAACTGTTTTTT.